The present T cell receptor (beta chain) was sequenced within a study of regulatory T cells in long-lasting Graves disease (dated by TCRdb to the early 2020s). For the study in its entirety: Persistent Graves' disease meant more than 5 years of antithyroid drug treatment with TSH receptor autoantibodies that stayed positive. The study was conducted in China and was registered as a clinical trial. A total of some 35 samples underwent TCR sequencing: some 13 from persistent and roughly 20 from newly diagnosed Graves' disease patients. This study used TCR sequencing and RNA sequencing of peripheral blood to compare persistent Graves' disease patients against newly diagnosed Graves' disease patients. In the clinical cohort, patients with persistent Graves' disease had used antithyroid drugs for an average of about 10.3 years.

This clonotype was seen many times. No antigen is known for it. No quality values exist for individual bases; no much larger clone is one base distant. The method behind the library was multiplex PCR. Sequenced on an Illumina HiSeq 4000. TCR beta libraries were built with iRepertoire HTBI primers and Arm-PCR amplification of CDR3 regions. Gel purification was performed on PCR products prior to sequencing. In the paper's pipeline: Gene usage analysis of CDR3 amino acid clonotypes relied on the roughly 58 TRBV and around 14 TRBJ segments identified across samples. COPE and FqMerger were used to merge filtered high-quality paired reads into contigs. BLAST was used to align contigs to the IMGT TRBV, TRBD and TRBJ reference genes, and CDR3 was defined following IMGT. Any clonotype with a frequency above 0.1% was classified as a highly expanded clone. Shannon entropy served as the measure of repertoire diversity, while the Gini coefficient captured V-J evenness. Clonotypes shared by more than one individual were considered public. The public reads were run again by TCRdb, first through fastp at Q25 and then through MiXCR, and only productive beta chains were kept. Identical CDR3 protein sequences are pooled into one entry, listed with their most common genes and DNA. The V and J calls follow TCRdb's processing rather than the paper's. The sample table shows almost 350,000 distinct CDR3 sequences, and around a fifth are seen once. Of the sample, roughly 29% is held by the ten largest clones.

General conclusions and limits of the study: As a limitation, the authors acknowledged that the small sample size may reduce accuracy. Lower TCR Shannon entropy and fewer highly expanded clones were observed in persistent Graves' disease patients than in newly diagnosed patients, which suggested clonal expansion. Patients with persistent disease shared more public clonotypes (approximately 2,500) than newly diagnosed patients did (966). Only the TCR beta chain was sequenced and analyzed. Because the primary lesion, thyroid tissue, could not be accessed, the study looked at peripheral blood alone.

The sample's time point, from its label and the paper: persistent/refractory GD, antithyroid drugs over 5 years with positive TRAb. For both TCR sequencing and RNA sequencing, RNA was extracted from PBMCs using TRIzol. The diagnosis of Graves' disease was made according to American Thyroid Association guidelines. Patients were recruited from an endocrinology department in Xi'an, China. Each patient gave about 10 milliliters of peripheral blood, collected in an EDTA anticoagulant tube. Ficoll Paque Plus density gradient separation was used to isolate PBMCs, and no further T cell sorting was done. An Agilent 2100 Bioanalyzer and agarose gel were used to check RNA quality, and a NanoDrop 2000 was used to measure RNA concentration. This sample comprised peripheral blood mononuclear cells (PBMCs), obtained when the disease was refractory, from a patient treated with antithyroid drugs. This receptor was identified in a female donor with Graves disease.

The CDR3 is CASSRQGDSPLHF. In nucleotide form, the sequence is TGTGCCAGCAGTCGTCAGGGTGATTCACCCCTCCACTTT. Recombination connected TRBV7-3 to TRBJ1-6, and the D gene may be TRBD1, 5 bases matching. From its cysteine to its phenylalanine, the CDR3 spans 13 amino acids. Of the read, only the CDR3 DNA is kept; its 39 bases are in frame from base 1. As encoded in the germline V gene, CDR1 is SGHTA while CDR2 is FQGTGA. V is shortened by 6 bases, J by 8 bases, and the region joining them spans 11 bases.